These 25 T cell receptor beta chains came from one sample sequenced in a study of CD8+CD57+ T cells in acquired aplastic anemia. In patients chosen for sequencing, flow cytometry had shown CD8+CD57+ cell expansion. Profiles of TCR beta VDJ and CDR3 were generated from a genomic DNA template. TCRdb ran MiXCR on the reads and lists one entry per CDR3 protein. Among around 80,000 distinct CDR3 sequences listed, approximately 70% were seen once. The sample was sorted CD4+, CD8+, or CD8+CD57+ T cells (not recorded which) from PBMCs. The receptor set was obtained from a human donor with aplastic anemia.

The CDR3 nucleotides are TGTGCCAGCAGCGCCGGAGTGGCCTATGGCTACACCTTC. Translated, it gives CASSAGVAYGYTF. The gene calls are TRBV9 and TRBJ1-2; no definite D call. CDR1 SGDLS and CDR2 YYNGEE come from the germline V gene. V was shortened by 3 bases and J by 4 bases, with 10 bases between the two germline ends. CDR3 length: 13 amino acids. Based on the CDR3 plus reference TRBV9 and TRBJ1-2, the full variable domain is DSGVTQTPKHLITATGQRVTLRCSPRSGDLSVYWYQQSLDQGLQFLIQYYNGEERAKGNILERFSAQQFPDLHSELNLSSLELGDSALYFCASSAGVAYGYTFGSGTRLTVV.

J is TRBJ1-1 and V is TRBV15; no clear D gene. V gave up 0 bases and J gave up 0 bases, with 5 bases separating them. The CDR3 has 14 amino acids. Germline V gene lookup returns CDR1 LNHNV and CDR2 YYDKDF (reference sequence). Here the CDR3 reads CATSRDILNTEAFF. The CDR3 DNA follows: TGTGCCACCAGCAGAGACATTCTGAACACTGAAGCTTTCTTT.

This chain connects TRBV11-3 to TRBJ1-1; D is unresolved. CDR1 SGHNT and CDR2 YENEEA come from the germline V gene. The CDR3 extends over 10 amino acids. Trimming removed 5 bases at V and 11 bases at J, with 9 bases between. The CDR3 DNA is TGTGCCAGCAGCCGCCCTAGGGCTTTCTTT. The encoded protein is CASSRPRAFF.

The rearrangement uses TRBV20-1 and TRBJ2-3, with a weak D call TRBD2 (5 bases). Germline V gene lookup returns CDR1 DFQATT and CDR2 SNEGSKA (reference sequence). The CDR3 is 14 amino acids. Deletions cut 6 bases from V and 1 base from J, with 14 bases between. CDR3 DNA sequence: TGCAGTGCAGGAGGCCTAGACGGCACAGATACGCAGTATTTT. It specifies CSAGGLDGTDTQYF.

The chain has TRBV2 and TRBJ2-6; D is unclear. Germline CDR1 is SNHLY and CDR2 is FYNNEI. CDR3 size: 15 residues. The V end lost 4 bases, the J end lost 2 bases, and 9 bases lay between the germline ends. The CDR3 DNA follows: TGTGCCAGCAGTGGAGTACTCCCTGGGGCCAACGTCCTGACTTTC. Translation gives CASSGVLPGANVLTF.

The rearrangement joins TRBV20-1 to TRBJ2-1, with TRBD2 matching 13 bases. V gave up 1 base and J gave up 8 bases; unmatched junction bases: 11. The CDR3 has 17 amino acids. CDR1 DFQATT and CDR2 SNEGSKA come from the germline V gene (reference sequence). CDR3: CSARGLAGGPEGYEQFF. The DNA of the CDR3 is TGCAGTGCTAGAGGACTAGCGGGAGGACCCGAAGGCTATGAGCAGTTCTTC.

This clonotype was detected many times. The chain employs TRBV6-1 and TRBJ1-5, with a weak D call TRBD1 (5 bases). With 8 bases removed from V and 7 bases from J, the gap between germline ends came to 15 bases. CDR3 length: 13 residues. Germline V gene sequence: CDR1 MNHNS, CDR2 SASEGT. CDR3 coding DNA: TGTGCCAGCGACTTGGGGGTTTTCCAGCCCCAGCATTTT. Protein sequence: CASDLGVFQPQHF.

The V call is TRBV20-1, the J call TRBJ1-4, with D uncertain. Germline V CDR1 and CDR2: DFQATT, SNEGSKA (reference sequence). The CDR3 length is 14 residues. The V end lost 0 bases, the J end lost 8 bases, and 13 bases lay between the germline ends. CDR3 coding DNA: TGCAGTGCTAGAGATCCGGCTTTAAGGGAAAAACTGTTTTTT. Protein: CSARDPALREKLFF.

Concerning this clonotype: A single base separates this from a much larger clone, so it may be a read error. The rearrangement uses TRBV5-6 and TRBJ2-7; 7 nucleotides line up with TRBD2. The CDR3 loop spans 15 amino acids. The V gene's germline CDR1 is SGHDT and CDR2 YYEEEE. CDR3 amino acids: CASSLSPGGSYEKYF. CDR3 nucleotides: TGTGCCAGCAGCCTAAGCCCGGGAGGCAGCTACGAGAAGTACTTC.

The genes are TRBV9 and TRBJ2-7; D perhaps matches TRBD2 (5 bases). The germline V gene has CDR1 SGDLS and CDR2 YYNGEE. This CDR3 spans 13 amino acids. The V gene lost 4 bases and the J gene lost 6 bases, with 14 bases spanning the gap. The CDR3 DNA reads TGTGCCAGCAGCCCCGAGGGATGGCGCGAGCAGTACTTC. It specifies CASSPEGWREQYF. Full variable domain (remainder filled in from reference TRBV9 and TRBJ2-7): DSGVTQTPKHLITATGQRVTLRCSPRSGDLSVYWYQQSLDQGLQFLIQYYNGEERAKGNILERFSAQQFPDLHSELNLSSLELGDSALYFCASSPEGWREQYFGPGTRLTVT.

Written as DNA, the CDR3 is TGTGCCAGCAGGCCGGGACAGTTGTTTAACTATGGCTACACCTTC. Its protein is CASRPGQLFNYGYTF. This sequence joins TRBV6-1 and TRBJ1-2; the match to TRBD1 covers 7 bases. CDR1 and CDR2 from the germline V gene are MNHNS and SASEGT. This CDR3 has 15 residues. The junction had 8 bases not matched to a gene; V was cut back by 6 bases and J by 1 base.

V and J are TRBV24-1 and TRBJ2-7, with D perhaps given as TRBD1 or TRBD2 (5 bases each). V lost 4 bases and J 5 bases, leaving 8 bases between the germline ends. The germline CDR1 and CDR2 sequences are KGHDR and SFDVKD. This CDR3 region has 12 residues. The CDR3: CATSDRGDEQYF. The CDR3 bases are TGTGCCACCAGTGACAGAGGGGACGAGCAGTACTTC.

The V call is TRBV4-3, the J call TRBJ1-1, with D tentatively TRBD1 (5 bases). The CDR3 has 15 amino acids. V lost 4 bases, J lost 4 bases, and 16 bases lay in between. From germline, CDR1 is LGHNA and CDR2 YSLEER. The CDR3 DNA reads TGCGCCAGCAGCCGGAGTGGGGGTTCGGGCACTGAAGCTTTCTTT. This codes for CASSRSGGSGTEAFF.

The gene calls are TRBV29-1 and TRBJ1-1; the D is unclear. Trimming shortened V by 4 bases and J by 2 bases, and 5 bases separated the two germline ends. CDR3 length: 11 amino acids. Germline CDR1 and CDR2: SQVTM and ANQGSEA. The CDR3 DNA follows: TGCAGCGTTGGGTCTAACACTGAAGCTTTCTTT. This translates into CSVGSNTEAFF.

The chain is built from TRBV11-1 and TRBJ2-7, with TRBD2 matching 8 bases. Germline assignment: CDR1 SGHAT and CDR2 FQDESV (reference sequence). Unmatched junction bases numbered 15, after V lost 5 bases and J lost 6 bases. The CDR3 sequence is 16 residues long. The DNA for the CDR3 is TGTGCCAGCAGCCCCACAGGTACAGCGGGGGCTAGCGAGCAGTACTTC. As protein: CASSPTGTAGASEQYF.

V gene TRBV29-1 combines with J gene TRBJ2-7; D is unresolved. V lost 3 bases, J lost 0 bases, and 9 bases lay in between. The germline V gene encodes CDR1 SQVTM and CDR2 ANQGSEA. CDR3 length equals 13 residues. The DNA of the CDR3 is TGCAGCGTTGAGGGGTCAGCCTCCTACGAGCAGTACTTC. This gives the protein CSVEGSASYEQYF.

J is TRBJ1-6 and V is TRBV2, with a tentative D call TRBD1 (5 bases). Trimming left V 3 bases short and J 10 bases short, with 10 bases between. The length of the CDR3 is 13 residues. CDR1 is SNHLY, CDR2 FYNNEI, per germline. CDR3 residues: CASSEGRGSPLHF. CDR3 bases: TGTGCCAGCAGTGAGGGTCGGGGGTCACCCCTCCACTTT.

This clonotype was seen a handful of times. The chain couples TRBV20-1 to TRBJ2-7; D is possibly TRBD2 (6 bases). CDR1 and CDR2 (germline): DFQATT, SNEGSKA (reference sequence). The CDR3 spans 15 residues. V lost 2 bases and J lost 0, with 14 bases in between. The CDR3 nucleotides read TGCAGTGCTAGACTTCTAGCGCTACCCTCCTACGAGCAGTACTTC. It is translated as CSARLLALPSYEQYF.

This clonotype was detected once. V and J are TRBV2 and TRBJ1-5; D may be TRBD1 (5 bases). Germline V gives CDR1 SNHLY, CDR2 FYNNEI. The ends were cut back, 6 bases at V and 0 bases at J, with 9 bases in the middle. The CDR3 is 14 amino acids. CDR3 coding DNA: TGTGCCAGCAGCACGGGGACTAGCAATCAGCCCCAGCATTTT. Protein sequence: CASSTGTSNQPQHF.

The chain recombines TRBV4-3 with TRBJ2-5; D remains ambiguous. The CDR3 is 14 amino acids. CDR1 is LGHNA, CDR2 YSLEER, per germline. Trimming pared 2 bases from V and 9 bases from J, leaving 16 bases between. CDR3 DNA sequence: TGCGCCAGCAGCCAATACACGAGAGATGTCGCCCAGTACTTC. Amino acid sequence: CASSQYTRDVAQYF.

This chain joins TRBV6-5 and TRBJ2-7; D is tentatively TRBD1 or TRBD2 (6 bases each). Germline CDR1 and CDR2: MNHEY and SVGAGI. Deletions cut 2 bases from V and 6 bases from J, with 11 bases between. The CDR3 consists of 13 residues. CDR3 sequence reads: CASSYRGAGEQYF. CDR3 coding DNA: TGTGCCAGCAGTTACAGGGGGGCGGGCGAGCAGTACTTC.

The CDR3, as DNA: TGTGCCAGCAGGAAACAGGGGGCACGGGCTGAAGCTTTCTTT. Translating it yields CASRKQGARAEAFF. The chain recombines TRBV2 with TRBJ1-1, with 9 bases that match TRBD1. The germline gives CDR1 SNHLY, CDR2 FYNNEI. The CDR3 contains 14 residues. V shed 6 bases, J shed 6 bases, and the junction held 8 bases outside the gene matches.

V usage is TRBV7-9 and J usage is TRBJ2-7; TRBD2 matches 11 bases. The CDR3 consists of 15 residues. Germline V gene data show CDR1 as SEHNR and CDR2 as FQNEAQ (reference sequence). With 4 bases clipped from V and 2 bases from J, the junction kept 4 bases outside the gene matches. CDR3 nucleotide sequence: TGTGCCAGCAGCTCCGGACTAGCGGGTCCCTACGAGCAGTACTTC. It translates to CASSSGLAGPYEQYF.

V usage is TRBV20-1 and J usage is TRBJ2-5; D is ambiguous. The CDR3 has 12 residues. Germline CDR1 is DFQATT and CDR2 is SNEGSKA (reference sequence). Deletions cut 3 bases from V and 2 bases from J, with 7 bases between. The CDR3 loop reads CSARLSQETQYF. As DNA, the CDR3 is TGCAGTGCTAGGTTGAGTCAAGAGACCCAGTACTTC.

This clonotype was recorded a few times. The chain uses TRBV10-1 and TRBJ2-3, with D maybe TRBD2 (5 bases). Trimming stripped 8 bases from V and 2 bases from J, with 17 bases between. This CDR3 is 15 amino acids long. Germline CDR1 reads WNHNN; CDR2 reads SYGVQD (reference sequence). This CDR3 is CASERGWHSTDTQYF. As DNA, the CDR3 is TGCGCCAGCGAACGAGGGTGGCACTCCACAGATACGCAGTATTTT.